These T cell receptor beta chains were read from a single sample in a study of blood T cell repertoires in COVID-19. Clones were sequenced by immunoSEQ multiplex PCR, and TCRdb holds only the in-frame ones, with some missing. The top ten clones hold 2.3% of a sample with about 220,000 clones, about four fifths of them seen once. The specimen was peripheral blood. The receptors here all came from a woman aged 55-70 years with acute or convalescent COVID-19. CDR3s include the opening cysteine and the closing phenylalanine or tryptophan. D genes are given only for firm matches. Expanded clones get a size class; other rows say once, few or many, or leave the size out.

J gene	D gene	clone size	V gene	CDR3 DNA	CDR3 protein
TRBJ1-1	TRBD1	NA	TRBV6-6	TGTGCCATCCTCTCCGGGACAGGGGGCTCTGAAGCTTTCTTT	CAILSGTGGSEAFF
TRBJ1-4	NA	few	TRBV30	TGTGCCTGGAGAACAGGGCGACGAGAAAAACTGTTTTTT	CAWRTGRREKLFF
TRBJ2-1	NA	once	TRBV28	TGTGCCAGCAGTTTAAGTTTTGATCGGGCGGGGTCCCAAAACAATGAGCAGTTCTTC	CASSLSFDRAGSQNNEQFF
TRBJ1-6	TRBD1	NA	TRBV25-1	TGTGCCAGCAGAGCCGGGACAGTTAATTCACCCCTCCACTTT	CASRAGTVNSPLHF
TRBJ2-3	NA	NA	TRBV7-8	TGTGCCAGCAGCCTTCCCGGGACAGATACGCAGTATTTT	CASSLPGTDTQYF
TRBJ1-2	TRBD1	NA	TRBV7-8	TGTGCCAGCAGCGCGGGGACAGGGGGTGACTATGGCTACACCTTC	CASSAGTGGDYGYTF
TRBJ1-2	TRBD1	NA	TRBV18	TGTGCCAGCTCACCCTCGTCTCCAGGGGGCAGCGTAGGCTTC	CASSPSSPGGSVGF
TRBJ1-2	NA	NA	TRBV7-2	TGTGCCAGCAGCTTGGCATCTAGGGGGACGGGGGGCTATGGCTACACCTTC	CASSLASRGTGGYGYTF
TRBJ2-1	NA	NA	TRBV30	TGTGCCTGGAGTGTACGGGGGAATGAGCAGTTCTTC	CAWSVRGNEQFF
TRBJ2-3	TRBD2	NA	TRBV5-1	TGCGCCAGCGGTAGCGGGTCCACCACAGATACGCAGTATTTT	CASGSGSTTDTQYF
TRBJ1-2	TRBD1	NA	TRBV7-2	TGTGCCAGCAGCCCACCAGGGGGCAGGGGTAGCGGCGGCTACACCTTC	CASSPPGGRGSGGYTF
TRBJ2-7	TRBD2	NA	TRBV18	TGTGCCAGCTCACCCGGAGGCGGGGGGACCTACGAGCAGTACTTC	CASSPGGGGTYEQYF
TRBJ1-2	TRBD1	few	TRBV19	TGTGCCAGTAGTCCTCGCCTCCGGGACAGGGTTAAATCGTATTATGGCTACACCTTC	CASSPRLRDRVKSYYGYTF
TRBJ2-5	NA	NA	TRBV7-9	TGTGCCAGCAGCCTAGGACTCCGGGACAATAAGCACTTC	CASSLGLRDNKHF
TRBJ1-2	TRBD1	NA	TRBV29-1	TGCAGCGTTCCCGGGACAGCCTATGGCTACACCTTC	CSVPGTAYGYTF
TRBJ1-1	NA	NA	TRBV10-3	TGTGCCATTGGGCCCGGGGGGCACACTGAAGCTTTCTTT	CAIGPGGHTEAFF
TRBJ1-1	NA	NA	TRBV30	TGTGCCGGATCTTCAAGGTTTGGCGGTGCTTTCTTT	CAGSSRFGGAFF
TRBJ1-5	NA	NA	TRBV4-1	TGCGCCAGCAGCCAATATGCGGGGAGCAATCAGCCCCAGCATTTT	CASSQYAGSNQPQHF
TRBJ2-1	TRBD1	NA	TRBV9	TGTGCCAGCAGCCCCAGACTAACCGCCAGGGGGTCCTACAATGAGCAGTTCTTC	CASSPRLTARGSYNEQFF
TRBJ1-1	NA	NA	TRBV7-9	TGTGCCAGCAGCCTCCCGAAGGGAGGCGCTTTCTTT	CASSLPKGGAFF
TRBJ2-2	NA	once	TRBV12-3/TRBV12-4	TGTGCCAGCAGGGACTTAGGGACCGGGGAGCTGTTTTTT	CASRDLGTGELFF
TRBJ2-1	NA	NA	TRBV29-1	TGCAGCGTTGAAGACCCAACATTCTCCGAGCAGTTCTTC	CSVEDPTFSEQFF
TRBJ2-7	TRBD1	NA	TRBV6-1	TGTGCCAGCAGTGACCGAAGGACAGGAACAACCTACGAGCAGTACTTC	CASSDRRTGTTYEQYF
TRBJ1-5	NA	few	TRBV3-1/TRBV3-2	TGTGCCAGCAGCCAGGACACCGGTCAGCCCCAGCATTTT	CASSQDTGQPQHF
TRBJ2-5	NA	NA	TRBV30	TGTGCCTGGAACAACCCGACAGTACCTAATTCTCAGTACTTC	CAWNNPTVPNSQYF
TRBJ1-2	NA	NA	TRBV27	TGTGCCAGCAGATCTACCCCAGCGGTCTATGGCTACACCTTC	CASRSTPAVYGYTF
TRBJ2-1	NA	NA	TRBV24-1	TGTGCCACCAGTAAAGGAGTCGATGAGCAGTTCTTC	CATSKGVDEQFF
TRBJ2-7	NA	NA	TRBV30	TGTGCCTGGAGTGTAGGCACCTCGACAGGCTACGTCTACGAGCAGTACTTC	CAWSVGTSTGYVYEQYF
TRBJ2-7	NA	once	TRBV12-3/TRBV12-4	TGTGCCAGCAGTTTCAGGGACAAGACGGGGCAGTACTTC	CASSFRDKTGQYF
TRBJ1-2	TRBD1	NA	TRBV28	TGTGCCAGCAACAGCCGACAGGGCAGTGTTACAAACTATGGCTACACCTTC	CASNSRQGSVTNYGYTF
TRBJ2-3	TRBD1	NA	TRBV7-9	TGTGCCAGCAGCTTATTAGGGACAGGAGATTCAGATACGCAGTATTTT	CASSLLGTGDSDTQYF
TRBJ1-5	TRBD1	once	TRBV28	TGTGCCAGCAGATTCGAGGGACAGGGCCATAATCAGCCCCAGCATTTT	CASRFEGQGHNQPQHF
TRBJ2-2	TRBD1	NA	TRBV5-4	TGTGCCAGCAGCGGTTGGCAGGGGGTTCCCGGGGAGCTGTTTTTT	CASSGWQGVPGELFF
TRBJ1-6	NA	NA	TRBV7-8	TGTGCCAGCAGCTTAGGGGGGCAGGGAGATTCACCCCTCCACTTT	CASSLGGQGDSPLHF
TRBJ1-1	TRBD1	NA	TRBV5-1	TGCGCCAGCAGCTCACCCGGGACAGGGAAAGCTTTCTTT	CASSSPGTGKAFF
TRBJ2-5	NA	NA	TRBV9	TGTGCCAGCAGCGGGGGGGACTCCGAGACCCAGTACTTC	CASSGGDSETQYF
TRBJ1-3	NA	NA	TRBV23-1	TGCGCCAGCAGTCAACAGGGGAATTGGGGAAACACCATATATTTT	CASSQQGNWGNTIYF
TRBJ1-6	NA	NA	TRBV3-1/TRBV3-2	TGTGCCAGCAGGAGCCCAGGGACTGGAAATTCACCCCTCCACTTT	CASRSPGTGNSPLHF
TRBJ1-6	NA	NA	TRBV7-6	TGTGCCAGCAGCTCAGGGGCACCCCTCCACTTT	CASSSGAPLHF